What follows are 15 T cell receptor beta chains derived from one specimen sequenced in a study of blood T cell repertoires in COVID-19. The protocol was immunoSEQ multiplex PCR, while the TCRdb copy is restricted to in-frame clones and leaves out a portion. The sample lists fewer than 130,000 clones; roughly nine tenths were seen once. The sample comprised peripheral blood. The receptor set was obtained from a human donor in a cohort sampled during active COVID-19.

The chain couples TRBV28 to TRBJ1-2; 8 bases agree with TRBD1. The V gene's germline CDR1 is MDHEN and CDR2 SYDVKM. The V and J ends lost 3 bases and 8 bases, in that order; junction bases with no gene match: 11. This CDR3 is 15 amino acids long. The CDR3 loop reads CASSFGTGLPGGYTF. In nucleotides, the CDR3 is TGTGCCAGCAGTTTCGGGACAGGCCTCCCTGGGGGCTACACCTTC.

V is TRBV5-1 and J is TRBJ1-5; D remains ambiguous. Germline CDR1 SGHRS, CDR2 YFSETQ. The CDR3 spans 14 residues. Deletions cut 0 bases from V and 4 bases from J, with 8 bases between. This CDR3 reads CASSLDSENQPQHF. CDR3 coding DNA: TGCGCCAGCAGCTTGGACAGTGAGAATCAGCCCCAGCATTTT.

The J gene is TRBJ2-2, the V gene TRBV3-1 (or the pseudogene TRBV3-2); weak D call: TRBD1 (6 bases). This CDR3 contains 16 residues. In germline, CDR1 is LGHDT, CDR2 YNNKEL (reference sequence). With 1 base removed from V and 1 base from J, the gap between germline ends came to 10 bases. CDR3 protein: CASSQAGAVNTGELFF. DNA of the CDR3: TGTGCCAGCAGCCAAGCAGGGGCCGTGAACACCGGGGAGCTGTTTTTT.

The chain carries TRBV18 and TRBJ1-2; 7 nucleotides align to TRBD1. The CDR3 extends over 12 amino acids. The J segment lost 8 bases and the V segment lost 6 bases, leaving 6 bases of the junction unmatched. The germline gives CDR1 KGHSH, CDR2 LQKENI. CDR3 residues: CASSVPGGGYTF. The CDR3 nucleotides are TGTGCCAGCTCTGTCCCAGGGGGAGGCTACACCTTC.

V is TRBV7-2 and J is TRBJ1-2, with D maybe TRBD1 (6 bases). With 4 bases removed from V and 7 bases from J, the gap between germline ends came to 19 bases. Per the germline V gene, CDR1 is SGHTA and CDR2 is FQGNSA. The CDR3 loop spans 15 amino acids. The CDR3 reads CASSSTGSIAPGYTF. The DNA for the CDR3 is TGTGCCAGCAGCTCCACAGGGTCCATAGCCCCTGGCTACACCTTC.

The chain uses TRBV7-2 and TRBJ1-2, with 8 bases identical to TRBD1. The CDR3 is 15 amino acids. In germline, CDR1 is SGHTA, CDR2 FQGNSA. V lost 5 bases and J lost 0; bases outside the gene matches: 5. The CDR3 DNA reads TGTGCCAGCAGCAAGGACAGGGCTTCTAACTATGGCTACACCTTC. The encoded protein is CASSKDRASNYGYTF. The whole variable domain, remainder taken from reference TRBV7-2 and TRBJ1-2, is GAGVSQSPSNKVTEKGKDVELRCDPISGHTALYWYRQSLGQGLEFLIYFQGNSAPDKSGLPSDRFSAERTGGSVSTLTIQRTQQEDSAVYLCASSKDRASNYGYTFGSGTRLTVV.

The genes are TRBV27 and TRBJ1-2; no clear D gene. The CDR3 consists of 13 residues. V lost 3 bases and J lost 8, with 13 bases in between. The germline V gene has CDR1 MNHEY and CDR2 SMNVEV (reference sequence). DNA for the CDR3: TGTGCCAGCAGTTTCAGGCCGAGGGAAGGCTACACCTTC. This codes for CASSFRPREGYTF.

The V and J genes are TRBV10-3 and TRBJ1-1; D is possibly TRBD1 (6 bases). The CDR3 length is 12 residues. Germline loops: CDR1 ENHRY, CDR2 SYGVKD. V lost 2 bases and J lost 11, with 12 bases in between. The CDR3 DNA sequence: TGTGCCATCAGTGAGGGGGGGGCGCCGGCTTTCTTT. Translated, it gives CAISEGGAPAFF.

The rearrangement uses TRBV6-6 and TRBJ1-4, with 7 bases identical to TRBD1. CDR3 length equals 14 residues. J was trimmed by 1 base and V by 6 bases; bases with no gene match: 2. Germline CDR1 is MNHNY and CDR2 is SVGAGI (reference sequence). CDR3: CASRGTETNEKLFF. In nucleotides, the CDR3 is TGTGCCAGCAGGGGGACAGAAACTAATGAAAAACTGTTTTTT.

This chain links TRBV28 with TRBJ2-3; 8 bases agree with TRBD2. The germline V gene encodes CDR1 MDHEN and CDR2 SYDVKM. The CDR3 runs to 17 residues. With 4 bases clipped from V and 6 bases from J, the junction kept 15 bases outside the gene matches. CDR3 sequence (DNA): TGTGCCAGCAGTTCACTTCCTCCGGGACTAGTCCCCGATACGCAGTATTTT. Protein product: CASSSLPPGLVPDTQYF.

The chain joins TRBV7-3 to TRBJ2-3, with 7 positions matching TRBD2. CDR1 and CDR2 (germline): SGHTA, FQGTGA. This CDR3 is built from 15 residues. V shed 0 bases, J shed 0 bases, and the junction held 0 bases outside the gene matches. This CDR3 reads CASSLTSGSTDTQYF. DNA of the CDR3: TGTGCCAGCAGCTTAACTAGCGGGAGCACAGATACGCAGTATTTT.

The chain couples TRBV6-1 to TRBJ2-6; TRBD1 matches at 12 bases. The CDR3 contains 17 residues. The trim removed 4 bases at V and 3 bases at J, leaving 4 bases unmatched. The V gene's germline CDR1 is MNHNS and CDR2 SASEGT. CDR3 loop: CASSAGDRGHGANVLTF. DNA for the CDR3: TGTGCCAGCAGTGCAGGGGACAGGGGGCATGGGGCCAACGTCCTGACTTTC.

The V call is TRBV7-9, the J call TRBJ1-5, with D possibly matching TRBD1 (5 bases). Germline CDR1 SEHNR, CDR2 FQNEAQ (reference sequence). This CDR3 comprises 15 residues. Trimming left V 3 bases short and J 5 bases short, with 14 bases between. The CDR3 coding sequence is TGTGCCAGCAGCTTGGGGACTGGCCGCGATCAGCCCCAGCATTTT. It translates to CASSLGTGRDQPQHF.

The chain links TRBV5-6 to TRBJ2-5; 11 nucleotides line up with TRBD1. The CDR3 runs 16 residues. With 3 bases clipped from V and 5 bases from J, the junction kept 9 bases outside the gene matches. Per germline, CDR1 SGHDT and CDR2 YYEEEE. The CDR3 spells CASSYTGTGGRETQYF. CDR3 DNA sequence: TGTGCCAGCAGCTATACCGGGACAGGGGGTAGGGAGACCCAGTACTTC.

The chain uses TRBV7-3 and TRBJ2-3; 12 bases line up with TRBD2. Germline trimming cut 1 base from V and 6 bases from J; bases unmatched to any gene: 5. CDR1 SGHTA and CDR2 FQGTGA come from the germline V gene. This CDR3 is built from 16 residues. This chain's CDR3 is CASSLMASGGADTQYF. CDR3 sequence (DNA): TGTGCCAGCAGCTTAATGGCTAGCGGGGGGGCCGATACGCAGTATTTT. Full variable domain (missing parts from reference TRBV7-3 and TRBJ2-3): GAGVSQTPSNKVTEKGKYVELRCDPISGHTALYWYRQSLGQGPEFLIYFQGTGAADDSGLPNDRFFAVRPEGSVSTLKIQRTERGDSAVYLCASSLMASGGADTQYFGPGTRLTVL.